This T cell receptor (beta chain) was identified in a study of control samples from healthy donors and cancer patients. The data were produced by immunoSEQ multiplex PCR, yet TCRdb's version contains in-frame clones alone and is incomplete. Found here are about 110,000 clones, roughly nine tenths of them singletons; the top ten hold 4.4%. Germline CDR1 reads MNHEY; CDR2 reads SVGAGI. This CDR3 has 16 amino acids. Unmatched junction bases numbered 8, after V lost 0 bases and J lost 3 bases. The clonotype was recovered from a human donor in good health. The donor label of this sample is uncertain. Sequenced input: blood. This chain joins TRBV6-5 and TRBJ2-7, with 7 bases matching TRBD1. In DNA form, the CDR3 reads TGTGCCAGCAGTTACTCCAGCCGGGGACAGTACTACGAGCAGTACTTC. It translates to CASSYSSRGQYYEQYF.